A single count supports the clone carrying this T cell receptor (beta chain). The antigen is unknown. The entry originates in a study of read filtering for tumor transcriptome and immune sequencing. At the level of the study: The cohort had over 16 men and approximately 13 women aged about 45 to 80, mean roughly 65 years. Study results and limitations: Correlation between methods rose after single-read clonotypes were removed. The CD138-negative fraction was mixed bone marrow immune cells, not pure T cells.

From around 0.4 ug of RNA, a library with molecular barcoded alpha/delta and beta/gamma adaptors was made. Each CDR3 protein gets one entry after TCRdb re-called the reads with MiXCR. The table records 50,000 or so distinct CDR3 sequences, 9% to 15% of them present only once. Looked up from germline, CDR1 is MGHRA and CDR2 is YSYEKL. Trimming pared 1 base from V and 2 bases from J, leaving 9 bases between. The CDR3 covers 15 residues. The receptor's source is a donor at least 40 years old with multiple myeloma. The genes are TRBV4-1 and TRBJ2-1; TRBD1 is a possible D gene (5 bases). What was sequenced was a population of CD138-negative cells sorted from bone marrow. The CDR3 is CASSQGQGAYNEQFF. The CDR3, as DNA: TGCGCCAGCAGCCAAGGGCAGGGTGCCTACAATGAGCAGTTCTTC.